This T cell receptor (beta chain) emerged from a study of shared clonotypes between healthy human individuals (dated by TCRdb to between 2020 and 2021). About the full investigation: A couple of women and a few men aged 18 to 49 years were included in the cohort. For each donor, CD4 naive and CD4 memory were each given three plates, CD8 naive was given two plates, and CD8 memory was given one plate. The study deeply sequenced blood TCR repertoires of five healthy adults to estimate repertoire size and the extent of clonotype sharing between individuals. Different laboratories and diverse techniques were used to prepare libraries and sequence TCR repertoires, to increase sequencing depth and limit assay-specific biases. Between about 0.8 and 9.5 billion PBMCs per donor were obtained by leukapheresis. What the work shows at the level of the full study, not this receptor alone: The small number of donors limited the genetic and exposure-history diversity represented. When a few donors were compared, the shared fraction of clonotypes was about 5% for naive CD4, approximately 3.3% for naive CD8, 2.3% for memory CD4, and less than 0.45% for memory CD8. Even with the large sequencing depth, rarefaction of the sorted-subset datasets indicated that sequencing was incomplete. Estimated clonotype richness was generally larger for naive than for memory subsets. Based on pairwise subsampling, the degree of clonotype sharing among donors was expected to be affected by sequencing depth. Sampling was limited to blood, and TCR repertoires in tissue likely differ from TCR repertoires in blood. Compared with non-shared clonotypes, clonotypes shared by all four sorted-subset donors had higher generation probabilities.

Healthy HIV-negative adults with no recently reported acute infections or vaccinations were included as donors. All donors were Caucasian adults living in Nashville, Tennessee, USA. Magnetic negative selection was used to enrich CD4+ T cells, after which naive cells were positively selected on CD45RA and the negative fraction became the memory subset. Blood was obtained by leukapheresis, after which PBMCs were separated by Ficoll-Histopaque density gradient centrifugation and cryopreserved in liquid nitrogen vapor phase. Analytical flow cytometry was used to check the purity and quantity of each magnetically sorted T cell population. Each sorted fraction had its genomic DNA isolated and then quantified by UV absorbance on a Nanodrop 2000c. As for this clone: This clone's antigen is unknown. The sample holds no much larger clone one base away, and base qualities are not on file.

TCR CDR3 regions were amplified from genomic DNA by multiplex PCR using the deep immunoSEQ assay. Extracted genomic DNA from each cell subset was spread evenly across all wells of several immunoSEQ 96-well plates, with each plate serving as a replicate. For sorted subsets, 150 to 250 ng genomic DNA, equal to tens of thousands of T cell genomes, was loaded into each replicate PCR. Purified libraries were measured with a Qubit 3.0 fluorometer, size-checked on a Bioanalyzer 2100, and measured again with the KAPA Library Quantification kit. Each immunoSEQ 96-well plate was sequenced on its own single-read 150-cycle Illumina NextSeq 550 flow cell. The source study handled its data this way. Because only junctional sequences without quality scores were contained in the immunoSEQ output, filtering matching that applied to full-length reads could not be performed. To assign V/J genes and CDR3, sequences were annotated against IMGT germline references using PyIR, a Python wrapper for IgBLAST v1.9. Any read was removed if the V/J assignment was weak (E-value above 1e-6), the CDR3 was missing, or the read contained stop codons, out-of-frame junctions, or ambiguous translated residues. V3J clonotypes were defined by identical inferred V gene, J gene, and CDR3 amino acid sequence. The percentage overlap between two repertoires was calculated by dividing the number of shared unique clonotypes by the size of the smaller repertoire. RTK rarefaction, the Chao1 estimator, and Recon v2.1 estimates of unobserved clonotypes were used to assess repertoire richness. Generation probabilities for all TCRbeta clonotypes obtained by the gDNA method from a handful of donors were computed using OLGA. As stored in TCRdb, this immuneACCESS dataset retains in-frame rearrangements with V and J assigned. A fraction of the clones does not appear; measured against another copy, unresolved V genes explain less than half of the discrepancy, and the remainder lacks a known reason. That table furnishes V, J and clone size, whereas the DNA furnished D and trimming. For this sample there are about 770,000 clones; around 77% appear just once. The ten largest clones add up to approximately 1.8% of the sample.

The germline V gene specifies SGHDN as CDR1 and FVKESK as CDR2. The V end loses 1 base and the J end loses 5 bases, and a stretch of 14 bases separates them. Taken from cysteine to phenylalanine, the CDR3 has 16 residues. Only the CDR3 region is kept as DNA, spanning 48 bases read in frame from base 1. This sequence uses TRBV14 and TRBJ2-2; the D segment could be TRBD1, given 6 matching bases. Sequencing was carried out using memory CD4+ T cells sorted from blood. In light of the paper, this sample's cell subset or site label describes: CD45RA-negative fraction. The receptor's source is a woman in her thirties in good health. The CDR3 amino acid sequence is: CASSQGLGAWTGELFF. The DNA is as follows: TGTGCCAGCAGCCAAGGTCTGGGGGCATGGACCGGGGAGCTGTTTTTT.